This T cell receptor (beta chain) was captured by sequencing in a study of blood T cell repertoires in COVID-19. Background on the study: The United States, Italy and Spain provided the acute and convalescent COVID-19 samples. In each case, the material was cDNA or gDNA derived from T cells, B-cell-depleted T cells, or PBMCs.

Assay used: immunoSEQ multiplex PCR; TCRdb lists only in-frame clones, some missing. This table has around 310,000 clones, 90% appearing once. From germline, CDR1 is MDHEN and CDR2 SYDVKM. V shed 1 base and J 1 base; nucleotides not matched to a gene: 11. There are 18 residues in the CDR3. J is TRBJ2-3 and V is TRBV28; 7 bases are shared with TRBD1. Material: peripheral blood. This receptor was identified in a woman under 40 with COVID-19, enrolled during active disease. The CDR3 DNA follows: TGTGCCAGCAGTTTATACCCCGTATCCGACAGGGGCACAGATACGCAGTATTTT. This translates into CASSLYPVSDRGTDTQYF.